Given below is one T cell receptor beta chain in context. Using immunoSEQ multiplex PCR, the repertoire was profiled, and TCRdb retains in-frame clones only, with some absent. The data hold about 150,000 clones, with approximately 80% observed a single time. The CDR3 totals 12 residues. The V end was cut by 7 bases, the J end by 1 base, with 5 bases between. The data are from a study of blood T cell repertoires in COVID-19. Study summary: Some COVID-19 samples were acute and others convalescent; all came from the United States, Italy and Spain. In each case, the material was cDNA or gDNA derived from T cells, B-cell-depleted T cells, or PBMCs.

The chain joins TRBV12-3 or TRBV12-4 to TRBJ2-1; no firm D call. The TCR was taken from a man in his sixties or seventies who had recovered from COVID-19. The sequenced sample was peripheral blood. Written as DNA, the CDR3 is TGTGCCAGCAAACTATCCTACAATGAGCAGTTCTTC. It specifies CASKLSYNEQFF.